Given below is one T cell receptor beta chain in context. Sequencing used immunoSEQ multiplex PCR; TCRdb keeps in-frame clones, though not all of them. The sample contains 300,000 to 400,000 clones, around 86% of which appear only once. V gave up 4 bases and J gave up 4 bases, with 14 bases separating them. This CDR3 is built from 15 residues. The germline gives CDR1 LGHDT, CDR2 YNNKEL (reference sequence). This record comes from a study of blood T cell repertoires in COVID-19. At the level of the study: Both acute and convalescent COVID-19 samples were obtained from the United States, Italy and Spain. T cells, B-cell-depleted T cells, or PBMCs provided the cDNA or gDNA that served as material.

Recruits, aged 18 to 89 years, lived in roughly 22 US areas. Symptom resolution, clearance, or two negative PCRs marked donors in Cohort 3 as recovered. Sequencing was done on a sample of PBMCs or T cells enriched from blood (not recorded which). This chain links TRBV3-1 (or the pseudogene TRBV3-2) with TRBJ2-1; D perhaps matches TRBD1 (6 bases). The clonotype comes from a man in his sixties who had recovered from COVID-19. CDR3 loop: CASSPYRAPYNEQFF. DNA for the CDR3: TGTGCCAGCAGCCCTTACAGGGCGCCTTACAATGAGCAGTTCTTC.